The clone carrying this T cell receptor (beta chain) was picked up a small number of times. V gave up 3 bases and J gave up 4 bases; unmatched junction bases: 9. This CDR3 is 15 amino acids long. CDR1 is DFQATT and CDR2 is SNEGSKA in the germline V gene (reference sequence). It was with unique molecular identifiers that the TCRbeta library was prepared. TCRdb ran MiXCR on the PCR reads and lists one entry per CDR3 protein. The sample has about 240,000 distinct CDR3 sequences, over 20% seen once. The data stem from a study of T-cell reconstitution after alpha-beta-depleted transplantation in children. This material consisted of PBMCs, taken before TCRalphabeta/CD19-depleted stem cell transplant. This receptor was taken from a girl aged 2-15 years with Fanconi anemia, due to receive a stem cell transplant. This chain joins TRBV20-1 and TRBJ2-4; 7 nucleotides line up with TRBD2. The CDR3 DNA is TGCAGTGCTAGGATTCCTAGCGGACTAAAAAACATTCAGTACTTC. This gives the protein CSARIPSGLKNIQYF.